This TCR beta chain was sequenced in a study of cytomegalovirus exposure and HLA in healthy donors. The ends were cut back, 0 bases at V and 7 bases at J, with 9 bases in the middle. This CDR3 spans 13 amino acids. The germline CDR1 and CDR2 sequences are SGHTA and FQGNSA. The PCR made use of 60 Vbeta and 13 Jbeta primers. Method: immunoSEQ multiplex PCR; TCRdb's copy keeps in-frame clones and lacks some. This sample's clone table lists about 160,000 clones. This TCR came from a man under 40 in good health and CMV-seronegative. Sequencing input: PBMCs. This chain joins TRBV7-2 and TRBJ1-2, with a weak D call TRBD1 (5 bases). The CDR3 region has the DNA TGTGCCAGCAGCTTAGCGGGGAGGGGTGGCTACACCTTC. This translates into CASSLAGRGGYTF.